Below are 23 T cell receptor beta chains sequenced from a single sample in a study of cytomegalovirus exposure and HLA in healthy donors. The PCR had 60 Vbeta and 13 Jbeta primers. Only in-frame clones appear in the TCRdb table, and some are missing; sequencing was by immunoSEQ multiplex PCR. The top ten clones hold 9.3% of a sample with about 37,000 clones, 75% to 85% of them seen once. The material sequenced was PBMCs. All receptors derive from a woman aged 40-49 years in good health and CMV-seronegative.

In regard to this clone: Since the CDR3 does not end with the conserved phenylalanine or tryptophan, this likely comes from a read error. The rearrangement joins TRBV7-9 to TRBJ1-1; D gene uncertain. In germline, CDR1 is SEHNR, CDR2 FQNEAQ (reference sequence). The V gene lost 4 bases and the J gene lost 7 bases, with 19 bases spanning the gap. The CDR3 sequence is 15 residues long. In DNA, the CDR3 is TGTGCCAGCAGCTATCCCCTTGGGTTCGACATTGAAGCTTTCCTT. Translation gives CASSYPLGFDIEAFL.

The chain is built from TRBV5-1 and TRBJ1-2, with 12 bases fitting TRBD1. The CDR3 length is 16 residues. V lost 2 bases to trimming and J lost 8 bases; unmatched junction nucleotides: 10. From germline, CDR1 is SGHRS and CDR2 YFSETQ. CDR3 DNA sequence: TGCGCCAGCAGCTTTGATTCCGGGACAGGGGGCGCGGGCTACACCTTC. This encodes CASSFDSGTGGAGYTF.

In the case of this clone: The sample contains more than one DNA sequence encoding this CDR3. This sequence joins TRBV18 and TRBJ1-1; D remains ambiguous. Between the trimmed V and J ends, which lost 3 bases and 1 base, there was a span of 9 bases. Germline assignment: CDR1 KGHSH and CDR2 LQKENI. CDR3 length equals 14 residues. The CDR3 coding sequence is TGTGCCAGCTCACCCGGGTTATCGAACACTGAAGCTTTCTTT. Its translation: CASSPGLSNTEAFF.

This chain joins TRBV2 and TRBJ1-5, with D perhaps TRBD1 (6 bases). There are 14 residues in the CDR3. Trimming pared 2 bases from V and 7 bases from J, leaving 12 bases between. Germline V gene data show CDR1 as SNHLY and CDR2 as FYNNEI. The CDR3 here is CASSELNRAQPQHF. In DNA, the CDR3 is TGTGCCAGCAGTGAACTCAACAGGGCCCAGCCCCAGCATTTT. The variable domain in full, completed from reference TRBV2 and TRBJ1-5, reads EPEVTQTPSHQVTQMGQEVILRCVPISNHLYFYWYRQILGQKVEFLVSFYNNEISEKSEIFDDQFSVERPDGSNFTLKIRSTKLEDSAMYFCASSELNRAQPQHFGDGTRLSIL.

The genes are TRBV7-6 and TRBJ2-6; tentative D call: TRBD2 (6 bases). V lost 3 bases to trimming and J lost 0 bases, with 18 bases between them. The CDR3 runs to 19 residues. Germline V CDR1 and CDR2: SGHVS, FNYEAQ. The CDR3 DNA follows: TGTGCCAGCAGCTTGGGCGGGGCGAGGGGTTCCTCTGGGGCCAACGTCCTGACTTTC. Amino acids: CASSLGGARGSSGANVLTF.

This clone was counted once. The chain employs TRBV5-1 and TRBJ1-1, with D perhaps matching TRBD1 (5 bases). The CDR3 consists of 15 residues. V lost 4 bases and J lost 1, with 14 bases in between. Germline V lookup: CDR1 SGHRS, CDR2 YFSETQ. The CDR3: CASSLIAGRNTEAFF. Here the CDR3 DNA reads TGCGCCAGCAGCCTGATCGCAGGGCGGAACACTGAAGCTTTCTTT.

This clone is a singleton in its sample. V is TRBV2 and J is TRBJ1-1; 7 bases align to TRBD1. Germline assignment: CDR1 SNHLY and CDR2 FYNNEI. Trimming took 4 bases from V and 4 from J; bases not matched to a gene: 9. CDR3 length: 15 residues. CDR3 region: CASSATGRLGTEAFF. The CDR3 nucleotides are TGTGCCAGCAGTGCGACAGGGCGGTTGGGCACTGAAGCTTTCTTT.

V and J are TRBV7-3 and TRBJ2-7; D not certain. Per the germline V gene, CDR1 is SGHTA and CDR2 is FQGTGA. This CDR3 has 13 residues. Deletions cut 1 base from V and 5 bases from J, with 9 bases between. The CDR3 DNA is TGTGCCAGCAGCTTAAATTGGGCTGACGAGCAGTACTTC. The encoded protein is CASSLNWADEQYF.

The chain employs TRBV4-3 and TRBJ2-7, with 9 bases identical to TRBD1. Trimming removed 2 bases from V and 4 bases from J; junction bases left unmatched: 6. CDR1 and CDR2 (germline): LGHNA, YSLEER. This CDR3 region has 15 residues. The CDR3 region has the DNA TGCGCCAGCAGCCAAAGCGGGACAGGGCGGTACGAGCAGTACTTC. It codes for CASSQSGTGRYEQYF.

V and J are TRBV13 and TRBJ2-5, with 13 bases lining up with TRBD2. The CDR3 is 16 amino acids. Germline lookup yields CDR1 PRHDT and CDR2 FYEKMQ (reference sequence). V was clipped by 1 base and J by 6 bases; unmatched bases: 5. CDR3 amino acids: CASSLAGTSGVKTQYF. The CDR3 DNA is TGTGCCAGCAGCTTAGCCGGGACTAGCGGGGTAAAGACCCAGTACTTC.

As regards this clone: Lacking the conserved final phenylalanine or tryptophan, this CDR3 likely reflects a read error. No DNA is shown, since the ends of the CDR3 on it are uncertain; the CDR3 is the one TCRdb lists. The chain employs TRBV5-1 and TRBJ1-4; the D call in the table, TRBD1, was not verified against the DNA. The CDR3 is 9 residues long, counting both termini. Per germline, CDR1 SGHRS and CDR2 YFSETQ. This CDR3 reads CASSWGQGS.

The chain has TRBV13 and TRBJ2-5; 8 positions match TRBD2. The CDR3 length is 16 residues. The V gene end was trimmed by 5 bases and the J gene end by 2 bases; junction bases not matched to a gene: 10. Germline CDR1 PRHDT, CDR2 FYEKMQ (reference sequence). CDR3: CASSPRAGGQQETQYF. DNA of the CDR3: TGTGCCAGCAGCCCCCGGGCGGGGGGACAACAAGAGACCCAGTACTTC.

The chain couples TRBV28 to TRBJ1-4; D gene uncertain. Trimming left V 3 bases short and J 10 bases short, with 18 bases between. This CDR3 contains 15 residues. Germline lookup yields CDR1 MDHEN and CDR2 SYDVKM. CDR3 nucleotide sequence: TGTGCCAGCAGTTTGGGTACAGTAGATAGGCGAAAACTGTTTTTT. Its translation is CASSLGTVDRRKLFF.

The chain has TRBV7-9 and TRBJ1-1; 8 positions agree with TRBD1. CDR1 is SEHNR and CDR2 is FQNEAQ in the germline V gene (reference sequence). J was trimmed by 3 bases and V by 5 bases; bases with no gene match: 11. This CDR3 region has 16 residues. The CDR3, as DNA: TGTGCCAGCAGCCTAAACCCACAGGGGGTATACACTGAAGCTTTCTTT. It is translated as CASSLNPQGVYTEAFF. The full variable domain, rest sourced from reference TRBV7-9 and TRBJ1-1, is DTGVSQNPRHKITKRGQNVTFRCDPISEHNRLYWYRQTLGQGPEFLTYFQNEAQLEKSRLLSDRFSAERPKGSFSTLEIQRTEQGDSAMYLCASSLNPQGVYTEAFFGQGTRLTVV.

This chain connects TRBV2 to TRBJ1-2; D is uncertain. Germline lookup yields CDR1 SNHLY and CDR2 FYNNEI. This CDR3 is 12 amino acids long. V was clipped by 5 bases and J by 3 bases, with 7 bases between them. CDR3 in DNA: TGTGCCAGCAGTCAACGGGACTATGGCTACACCTTC. This encodes CASSQRDYGYTF.

CDR3 sequence reads: CASSQDPLASDTQYF. The CDR3, as DNA: TGCGCCAGCAGCCAAGATCCACTAGCTAGTGATACGCAGTATTTT. The chain carries TRBV4-3 and TRBJ2-3; TRBD2 might be the D (6 bases). Trimming removed 0 bases from V and 6 bases from J, with 13 bases in between. Germline-derived CDR1 and CDR2 are LGHNA and YSLEER. This CDR3 has 15 amino acids.

The rearrangement uses TRBV15 and TRBJ2-1; unclear D gene. Germline V lookup: CDR1 LNHNV, CDR2 YYDKDF (reference sequence). With 0 bases removed from V and 9 bases from J, the gap between germline ends came to 9 bases. The CDR3 has 13 residues. The CDR3 nucleotides are TGTGCCACCAGCAGAGACCGCCGGGTTGAGCAGTTCTTC. Its translation: CATSRDRRVEQFF.

V usage is TRBV9 and J usage is TRBJ2-7, with D perhaps TRBD1 (5 bases). The CDR3 totals 14 residues. From germline, CDR1 is SGDLS and CDR2 YYNGEE. V lost 2 bases and J 2 bases, leaving 11 bases between the germline ends. CDR3 sequence (DNA): TGTGCCAGCAGCGTCGACAGCGTAACCTACGAGCAGTACTTC. Translated: CASSVDSVTYEQYF.

CDR3 coding DNA: TGCAGCGTGAGGGGCGGGGACGTCGAGCAGTACTTC. This translates into CSVRGGDVEQYF. V and J are TRBV29-1 and TRBJ2-7; tentative D call: TRBD2 (6 bases). This CDR3 is 12 amino acids long. The germline V and J ends were trimmed by 6 bases and 6 bases, with 15 bases remaining between them. The V gene's germline CDR1 is SQVTM and CDR2 ANQGSEA.

The chain couples TRBV19 to TRBJ1-1; D might be TRBD1 (5 bases). Per the germline V gene, CDR1 is LNHDA and CDR2 is SQIVND (reference sequence). The CDR3 length is 13 residues. Trimming removed 4 bases at V and 3 bases at J, with 9 bases between. For the CDR3, the DNA is TGTGCCAGTAGTACCGACAGATACACTGAAGCTTTCTTT. Translation: CASSTDRYTEAFF.

The V call is TRBV4-3, the J call TRBJ2-3, with 9 bases that match TRBD1. V lost 0 bases, J lost 2 bases, and 6 bases stayed unmatched. The CDR3 totals 17 residues. Germline values: CDR1 LGHNA, CDR2 YSLEER. This CDR3 is CASSQDAGQGNTDTQYF. The CDR3 DNA sequence: TGCGCCAGCAGCCAAGATGCGGGACAGGGTAACACAGATACGCAGTATTTT.

The chain couples TRBV27 to TRBJ2-1; D perhaps matches TRBD1 (6 bases). Germline CDR1 reads MNHEY; CDR2 reads SMNVEV (reference sequence). The V end was cut by 2 bases, the J end by 6 bases, with 11 bases between. This CDR3 has 14 amino acids. The CDR3 spells CASSLAGAPNEQFF. For the CDR3, the DNA is TGTGCCAGCAGTTTAGCAGGGGCGCCCAATGAGCAGTTCTTC.

The chain joins TRBV28 to TRBJ2-1; TRBD2 aligns across 12 bases. Per the germline V gene, CDR1 is MDHEN and CDR2 is SYDVKM. This CDR3 is 15 amino acids long. The V segment lost 4 bases and the J segment 7 bases; nucleotides outside the gene matches: 5. In nucleotides, the CDR3 is TGTGCCAGCAGTTCTAGCGGGGGGGTGGGAAATGAGCAGTTCTTC. The encoded protein is CASSSSGGVGNEQFF.